These 7 T cell receptor beta chains share one sample of origin, sequenced in a study of T cells in Graves' hyperthyroidism and ophthalmopathy. Amplified TCR beta CDR3 regions derived from RNA transcripts. HTBI primers were used for first-round RT-PCR of the TCR CDR3. MiXCR was run by TCRdb on the multiplex PCR reads, yielding one entry per CDR3 protein. The sample includes about 700,000 distinct CDR3 sequences, 45% of them seen just once. Input material: peripheral blood or thyroid tissue (not recorded which). The receptors here all came from an adult man with Graves' disease, either hyperthyroidism or ophthalmopathy (not recorded which).

This clonotype appeared many times. The chain carries TRBV2 and TRBJ1-6; 7 bases agree with TRBD1. Losses at the gene ends were 6 bases for V and 8 bases for J; bases not matched to a gene: 7. The length of the CDR3 is 14 residues. Germline V gives CDR1 SNHLY, CDR2 FYNNEI. The DNA of the CDR3 is TGTGCCAGCAGAGAGACAGGGTCGGATTCACCCCTCCACTTT. Encoded protein: CASRETGSDSPLHF.

With regard to this clonotype: This is likely a read error, given that the CDR3 carries no conserved phenylalanine or tryptophan at its end. This chain connects TRBV19 to TRBJ1-2; perhaps TRBD1 as D (5 bases). Trimming cost V 8 bases and J 5 bases, with 18 bases left between them. Per the germline V gene, CDR1 is LNHDA and CDR2 is SQIVND (reference sequence). The CDR3 contains 14 residues. The DNA for the CDR3 is TGTGCCAGTCGACCCCTAAGGGGCGCTTATGGCTACACCCTC. Translated: CASRPLRGAYGYTL.

This clonotype has a handful of counts. The rearrangement uses TRBV7-2 and TRBJ1-2, with D possibly matching TRBD1 (6 bases). Trimming took off 6 bases at V and 7 bases at J, with 24 bases between the two ends. Germline-derived CDR1 and CDR2 are SGHTA and FQGNSA. This CDR3 spans 16 amino acids. This CDR3 is CASSELVDRSTGGYTF. The CDR3, as DNA: TGTGCCAGCAGTGAGCTAGTAGACAGGTCCACCGGTGGCTACACCTTC.

The chain couples TRBV20-1 to TRBJ1-4; no definite D call. V lost 0 bases and J 8 bases, leaving 10 bases between the germline ends. CDR1 is DFQATT, CDR2 SNEGSKA, per germline (reference sequence). The CDR3 extends over 13 amino acids. CDR3 sequence (DNA): TGCAGTGCTAGAGAGGGTTTAGGGGAAAAACTGTTTTTT. Residues: CSAREGLGEKLFF.

This clonotype was recorded many times. The chain couples TRBV6-5 to TRBJ1-2; the match to TRBD1 covers 7 bases. Germline V gene data show CDR1 as MNHEY and CDR2 as SVGAGI. Trimming removed 5 bases from V and 4 bases from J; junction bases left unmatched: 7. The CDR3 is 14 residues long. The CDR3 DNA sequence: TGTGCCAGCAGTCCCTCAGGGACAGTCTATGGCTACACCTTC. Protein sequence: CASSPSGTVYGYTF.

This chain connects TRBV12-3 or TRBV12-4 to TRBJ1-2; D is unclear. V was pared by 5 bases and J by 1 base, with 14 bases between. This CDR3 is 15 amino acids long. Here the CDR3 DNA reads TGTGCCAGCAGTCCCGCAAGGGATTATAACTATGGCTACACCTTC. It codes for CASSPARDYNYGYTF.

There are a few counts of this clonotype. The chain employs TRBV7-2 and TRBJ2-7; D unclear. The V end lost 4 bases, the J end lost 0 bases, and 13 bases lay between the germline ends. Germline V gene sequence: CDR1 SGHTA, CDR2 FQGNSA. This CDR3 is built from 15 residues. The DNA of the CDR3 is TGTGCCAGCAGCTCCCTGCACCTTAGCTCCTACGAGCAGTACTTC. It is translated as CASSSLHLSSYEQYF.